This T cell receptor (beta chain) was documented in a study of blood T cell repertoires in COVID-19. The overall study: COVID-19 samples from acute and convalescent phases originated in the United States, Italy and Spain. PBMCs, B-cell-depleted T cells, or T cells provided the cDNA or gDNA that made up the material.

Germline V gene data show CDR1 as SEHNR and CDR2 as FQNEAQ (reference sequence). The trim removed 5 bases at V and 4 bases at J, leaving 10 bases unmatched. The CDR3 contains 15 residues. Original data processing: Reference gene primer amplification gave estimated nucleated cell counts. The assay was immunoSEQ multiplex PCR, and TCRdb's table has in-frame clones only and misses some. The DNA gave D and trimming, while V, J and clone size come from that table. The data contain 200,000 to 300,000 clones, roughly 86% of them singletons. Sequencing used peripheral blood. The TCR sequence derives from a middle-aged man who had recovered from COVID-19. J is TRBJ1-2 and V is TRBV7-9; 7 bases line up with TRBD1. The CDR3 region has the DNA TGTGCCAGCAGCAAAGACGCAGGGGGTTTCTATGGCTACACCTTC. Protein product: CASSKDAGGFYGYTF.